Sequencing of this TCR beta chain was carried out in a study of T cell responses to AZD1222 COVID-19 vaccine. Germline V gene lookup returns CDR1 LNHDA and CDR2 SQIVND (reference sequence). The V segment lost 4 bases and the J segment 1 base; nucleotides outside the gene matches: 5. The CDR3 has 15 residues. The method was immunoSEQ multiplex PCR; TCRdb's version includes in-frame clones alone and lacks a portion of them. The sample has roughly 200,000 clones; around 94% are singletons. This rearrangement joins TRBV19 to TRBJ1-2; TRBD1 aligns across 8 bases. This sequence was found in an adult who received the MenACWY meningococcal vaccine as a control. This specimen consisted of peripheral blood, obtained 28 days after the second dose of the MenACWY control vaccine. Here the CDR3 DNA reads TGTGCCAGTAGTACCAAACAGGGGGTTAACTATGGCTACACCTTC. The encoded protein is CASSTKQGVNYGYTF.